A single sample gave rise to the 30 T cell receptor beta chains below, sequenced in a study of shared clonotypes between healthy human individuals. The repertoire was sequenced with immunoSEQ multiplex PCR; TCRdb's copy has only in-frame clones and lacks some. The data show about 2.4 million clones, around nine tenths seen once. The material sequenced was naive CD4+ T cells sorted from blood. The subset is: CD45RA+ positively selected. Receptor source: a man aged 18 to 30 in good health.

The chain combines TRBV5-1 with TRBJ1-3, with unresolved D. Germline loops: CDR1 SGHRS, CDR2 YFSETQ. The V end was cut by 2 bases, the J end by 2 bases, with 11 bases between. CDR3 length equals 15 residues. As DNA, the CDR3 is TGCGCCAGCAGCTTCGGCAGCCCCACTGGAAACACCATATATTTT. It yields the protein CASSFGSPTGNTIYF.

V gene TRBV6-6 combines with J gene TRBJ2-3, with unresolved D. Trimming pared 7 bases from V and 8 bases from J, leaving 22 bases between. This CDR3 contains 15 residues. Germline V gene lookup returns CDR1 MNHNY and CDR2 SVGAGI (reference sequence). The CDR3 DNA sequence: TGTGCCAGCACTCAGGACGGCGTTTACAGTCGTACGCAGTATTTT. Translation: CASTQDGVYSRTQYF.

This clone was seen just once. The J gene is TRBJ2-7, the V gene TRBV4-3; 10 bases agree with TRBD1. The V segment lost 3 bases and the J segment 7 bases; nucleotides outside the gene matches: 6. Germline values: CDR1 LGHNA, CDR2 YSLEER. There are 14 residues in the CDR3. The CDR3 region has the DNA TGCGCCAGCAGCCAGGGAGACAGGGGGCGGGAGCAGTACTTC. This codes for CASSQGDRGREQYF.

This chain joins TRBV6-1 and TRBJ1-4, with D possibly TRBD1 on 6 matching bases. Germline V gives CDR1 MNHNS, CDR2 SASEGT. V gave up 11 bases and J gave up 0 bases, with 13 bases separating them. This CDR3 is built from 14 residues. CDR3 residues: CAWGGLATNEKLFF. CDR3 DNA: TGTGCCTGGGGGGGCCTGGCAACTAATGAAAAACTGTTTTTT.

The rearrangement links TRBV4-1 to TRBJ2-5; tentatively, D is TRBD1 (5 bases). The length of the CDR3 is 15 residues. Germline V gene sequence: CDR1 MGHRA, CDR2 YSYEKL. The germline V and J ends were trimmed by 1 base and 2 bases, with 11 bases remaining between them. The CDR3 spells CASSQGQGIQETQYF. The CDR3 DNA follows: TGCGCCAGCAGCCAAGGTCAGGGAATTCAAGAGACCCAGTACTTC.

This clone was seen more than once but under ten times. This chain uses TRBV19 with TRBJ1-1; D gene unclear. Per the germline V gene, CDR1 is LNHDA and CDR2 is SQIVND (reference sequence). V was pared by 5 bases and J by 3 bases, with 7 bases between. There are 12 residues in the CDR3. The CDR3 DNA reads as TGTGCCAGTAGTGTTGACTACACTGAAGCTTTCTTT. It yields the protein CASSVDYTEAFF. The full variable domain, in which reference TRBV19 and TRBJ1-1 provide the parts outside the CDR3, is DGGITQSPKYLFRKEGQNVTLSCEQNLNHDAMYWYRQDPGQGLRLIYYSQIVNDFQKGDIAEGYSVSREKKESFPLTVTSAQKNPTAFYLCASSVDYTEAFFGQGTRLTVV.

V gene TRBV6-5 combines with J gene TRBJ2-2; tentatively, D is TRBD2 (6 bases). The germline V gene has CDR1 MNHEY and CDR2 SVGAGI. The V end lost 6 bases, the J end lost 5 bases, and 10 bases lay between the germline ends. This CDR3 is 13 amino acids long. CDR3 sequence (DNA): TGTGCCAGCAGCCGGGGGATTACCGGGGAGCTGTTTTTT. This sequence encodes CASSRGITGELFF.

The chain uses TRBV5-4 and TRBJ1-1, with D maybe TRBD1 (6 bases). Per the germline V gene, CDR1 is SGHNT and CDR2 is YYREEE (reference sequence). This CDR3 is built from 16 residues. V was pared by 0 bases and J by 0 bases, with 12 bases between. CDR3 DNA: TGTGCCAGCAGCTTGGAGGGACAAAGCATGAACACTGAAGCTTTCTTT. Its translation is CASSLEGQSMNTEAFF.

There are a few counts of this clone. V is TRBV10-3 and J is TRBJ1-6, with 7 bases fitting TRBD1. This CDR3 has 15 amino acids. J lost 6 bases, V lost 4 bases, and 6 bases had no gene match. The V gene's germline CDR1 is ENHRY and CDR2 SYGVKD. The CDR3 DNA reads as TGTGCCATCAGTGCGACAGGGCAGGGTAATTCACCCCTCCACTTT. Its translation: CAISATGQGNSPLHF.

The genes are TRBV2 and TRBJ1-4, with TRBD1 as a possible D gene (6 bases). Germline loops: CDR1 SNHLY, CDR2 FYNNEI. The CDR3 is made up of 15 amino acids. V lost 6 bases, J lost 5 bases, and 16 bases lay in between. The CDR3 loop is CASSPTGQSNEKLFF. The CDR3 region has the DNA TGTGCCAGCAGCCCTACCGGACAGTCGAATGAAAAACTGTTTTTT.

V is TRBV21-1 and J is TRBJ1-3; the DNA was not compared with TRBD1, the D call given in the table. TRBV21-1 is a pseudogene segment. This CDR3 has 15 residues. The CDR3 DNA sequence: TGTGCCAGCAGCAAGGCTGACAGGGATGGAAACACCATATATTTT. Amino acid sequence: CASSKADRDGNTIYF.

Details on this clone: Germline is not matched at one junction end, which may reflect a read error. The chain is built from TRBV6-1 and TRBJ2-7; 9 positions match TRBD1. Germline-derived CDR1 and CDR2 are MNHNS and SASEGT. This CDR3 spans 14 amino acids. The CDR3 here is CAISGGTGIGEQYF. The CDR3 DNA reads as TGTGCCATCAGTGGCGGGACAGGGATAGGTGAGCAGTACTTC.

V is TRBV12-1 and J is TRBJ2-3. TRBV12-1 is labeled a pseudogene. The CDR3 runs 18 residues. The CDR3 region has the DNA TGTGCCAGCAGCTCCCGGACGGGCACTCGATCTAACACAGATACGCAGTATTTT. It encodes CASSSRTGTRSNTDTQYF.

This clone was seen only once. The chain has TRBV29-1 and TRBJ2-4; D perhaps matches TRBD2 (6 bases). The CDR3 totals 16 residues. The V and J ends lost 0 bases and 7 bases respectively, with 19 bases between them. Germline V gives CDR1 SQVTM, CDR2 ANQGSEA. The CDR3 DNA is TGCAGCGTTGAAGATCCGATCGGGGAGGATCAGAACATTCAGTACTTC. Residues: CSVEDPIGEDQNIQYF. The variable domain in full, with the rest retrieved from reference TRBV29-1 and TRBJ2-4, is SAVISQKPSRDICQRGTSLTIQCQVDSQVTMMFWYRQQPGQSLTLIATANQGSEATYESGFVIDKFPISRPNLTFSTLTVSNMSPEDSSIYLCSVEDPIGEDQNIQYFGAGTRLSVL.

CDR3 in amino acids: CAISESGGAVNTEAFF. The DNA for the CDR3 is TGTGCCATCAGTGAGTCCGGGGGGGCGGTGAACACTGAAGCTTTCTTT. This rearrangement joins TRBV10-3 to TRBJ1-1; possibly TRBD1 for D (6 bases). Germline assignment: CDR1 ENHRY and CDR2 SYGVKD. With 0 bases removed from V and 0 bases from J, the gap between germline ends came to 11 bases. There are 16 residues in the CDR3.

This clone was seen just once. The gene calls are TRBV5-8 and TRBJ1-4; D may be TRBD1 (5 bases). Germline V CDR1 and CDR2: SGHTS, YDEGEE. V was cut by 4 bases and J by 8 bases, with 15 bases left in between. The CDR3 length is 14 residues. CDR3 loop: CASSHGQGAEKLFF. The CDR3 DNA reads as TGTGCCAGCAGCCACGGTCAGGGTGCAGAAAAACTGTTTTTT.

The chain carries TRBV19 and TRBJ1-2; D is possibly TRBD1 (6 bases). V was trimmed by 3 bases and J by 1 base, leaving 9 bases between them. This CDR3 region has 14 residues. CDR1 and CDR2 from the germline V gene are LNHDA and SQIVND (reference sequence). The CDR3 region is CASSMDSDNYGYTF. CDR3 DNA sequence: TGTGCCAGTAGTATGGACAGCGATAACTATGGCTACACCTTC.

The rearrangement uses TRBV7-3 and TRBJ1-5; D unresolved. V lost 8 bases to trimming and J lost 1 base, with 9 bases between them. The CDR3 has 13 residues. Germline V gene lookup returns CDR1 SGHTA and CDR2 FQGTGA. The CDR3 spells CASALDSNQPQHF. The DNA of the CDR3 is TGTGCCAGCGCTCTGGACAGCAATCAGCCCCAGCATTTT.

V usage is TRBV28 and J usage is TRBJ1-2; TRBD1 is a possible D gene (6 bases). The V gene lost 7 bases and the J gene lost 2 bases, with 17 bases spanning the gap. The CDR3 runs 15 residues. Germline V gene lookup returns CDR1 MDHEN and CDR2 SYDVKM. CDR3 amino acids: CASILRGGRNYGYTF. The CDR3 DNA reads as TGTGCCAGCATTCTCCGAGGGGGGCGGAACTATGGCTACACCTTC.

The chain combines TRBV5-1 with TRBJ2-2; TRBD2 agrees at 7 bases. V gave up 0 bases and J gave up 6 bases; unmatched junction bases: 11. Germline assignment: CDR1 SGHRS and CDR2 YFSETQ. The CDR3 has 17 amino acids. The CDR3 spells CASSLDIAGLVPGELFF. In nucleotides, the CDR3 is TGCGCCAGCAGCTTGGATATAGCTGGACTAGTACCCGGGGAGCTGTTTTTT.

DNA for the CDR3: TGTGCCAGCAGTTACCCGGGGAGCTCCTACAATGAGCAGTTCTTC. Amino acid sequence: CASSYPGSSYNEQFF. The chain carries TRBV6-5 and TRBJ2-1, with a possible D match to TRBD2 (5 bases). Germline loops: CDR1 MNHEY, CDR2 SVGAGI. Trimming shortened V by 2 bases and J by 0 bases, and 8 bases separated the two germline ends. CDR3 length equals 15 residues.

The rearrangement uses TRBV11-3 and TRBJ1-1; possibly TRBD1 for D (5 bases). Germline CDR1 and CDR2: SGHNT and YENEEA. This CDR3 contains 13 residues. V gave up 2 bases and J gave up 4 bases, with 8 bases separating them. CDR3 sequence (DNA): TGTGCCAGCAGCTTAAATCAGGGCACTGAAGCTTTCTTT. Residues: CASSLNQGTEAFF.

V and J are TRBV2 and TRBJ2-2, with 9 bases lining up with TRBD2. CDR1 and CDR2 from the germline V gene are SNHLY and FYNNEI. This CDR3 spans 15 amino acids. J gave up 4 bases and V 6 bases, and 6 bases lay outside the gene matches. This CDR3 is CASRGYSGGTGELFF. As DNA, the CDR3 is TGTGCCAGCAGGGGGTATAGCGGGGGCACCGGGGAGCTGTTTTTT.

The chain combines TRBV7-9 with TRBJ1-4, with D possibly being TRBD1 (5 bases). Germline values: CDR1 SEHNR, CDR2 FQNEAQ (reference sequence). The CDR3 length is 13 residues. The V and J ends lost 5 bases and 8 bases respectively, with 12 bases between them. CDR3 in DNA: TGTGCCAGCAGCGCGGGGACGACCGAAAAACTGTTTTTT. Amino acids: CASSAGTTEKLFF.

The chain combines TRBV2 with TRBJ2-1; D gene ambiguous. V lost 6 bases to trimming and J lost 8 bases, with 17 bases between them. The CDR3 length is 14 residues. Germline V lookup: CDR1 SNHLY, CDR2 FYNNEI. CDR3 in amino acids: CASSGGPGRYEQFF. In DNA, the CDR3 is TGTGCCAGCAGCGGCGGACCTGGGCGCTATGAGCAGTTCTTC.

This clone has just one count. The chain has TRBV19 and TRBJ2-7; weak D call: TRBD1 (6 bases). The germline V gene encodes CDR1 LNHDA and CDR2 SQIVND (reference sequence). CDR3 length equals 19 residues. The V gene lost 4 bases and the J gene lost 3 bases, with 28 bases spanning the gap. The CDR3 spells CASSTRSSLDSRSGYEQYF. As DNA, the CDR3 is TGTGCCAGTAGTACCCGCTCATCCCTGGACAGCAGATCGGGCTACGAGCAGTACTTC. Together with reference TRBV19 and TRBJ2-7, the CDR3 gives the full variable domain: DGGITQSPKYLFRKEGQNVTLSCEQNLNHDAMYWYRQDPGQGLRLIYYSQIVNDFQKGDIAEGYSVSREKKESFPLTVTSAQKNPTAFYLCASSTRSSLDSRSGYEQYFGPGTRLTVT.

The CDR3 DNA reads TGTGCCAGCAGTTTTAGTGGTCCCCGTGGGGGGCGCTTAACCGGGGAGCTGTTTTTT. This sequence encodes CASSFSGPRGGRLTGELFF. This rearrangement joins TRBV27 to TRBJ2-2; D possibly uses TRBD1 or TRBD2 (6 bases each). The V gene's germline CDR1 is MNHEY and CDR2 SMNVEV (reference sequence). The CDR3 extends over 19 amino acids. Trimming cost V 3 bases and J 5 bases, with 25 bases left between them.

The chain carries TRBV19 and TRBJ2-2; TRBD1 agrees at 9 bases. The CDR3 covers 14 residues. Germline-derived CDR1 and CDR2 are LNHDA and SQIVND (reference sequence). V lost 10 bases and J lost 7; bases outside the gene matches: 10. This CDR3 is CATAGTGRGGELFF. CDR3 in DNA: TGTGCCACTGCCGGGACAGGGAGGGGCGGGGAGCTGTTTTTT.

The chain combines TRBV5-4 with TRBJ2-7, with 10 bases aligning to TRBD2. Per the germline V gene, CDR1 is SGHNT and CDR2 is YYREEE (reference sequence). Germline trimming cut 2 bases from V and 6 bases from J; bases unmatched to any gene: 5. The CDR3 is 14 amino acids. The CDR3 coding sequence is TGTGCCAGCAGCTTCCCTAGCGGGAGTGGCGAGCAGTACTTC. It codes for CASSFPSGSGEQYF.

This CDR3 is CASLLNTDTQYF. DNA for the CDR3: TGTGCCAGCCTCCTGAACACAGATACGCAGTATTTT. The genes are TRBV6-1 and TRBJ2-3; D remains unclear. Germline loops: CDR1 MNHNS, CDR2 SASEGT. The ends were cut back, 8 bases at V and 2 bases at J, with 8 bases in the middle. The CDR3 totals 12 residues.